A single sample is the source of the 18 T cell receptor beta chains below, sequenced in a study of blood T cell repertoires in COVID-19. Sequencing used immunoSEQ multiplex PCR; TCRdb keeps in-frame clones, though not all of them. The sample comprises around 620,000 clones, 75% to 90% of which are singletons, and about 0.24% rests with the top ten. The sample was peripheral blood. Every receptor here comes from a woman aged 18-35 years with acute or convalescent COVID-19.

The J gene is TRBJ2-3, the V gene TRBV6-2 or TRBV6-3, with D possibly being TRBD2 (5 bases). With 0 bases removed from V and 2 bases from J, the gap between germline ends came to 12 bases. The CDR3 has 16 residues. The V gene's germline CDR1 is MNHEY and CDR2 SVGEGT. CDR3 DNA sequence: TGTGCCAGCAGTTACTCGAGGGCAGACCCCACAGATACGCAGTATTTT. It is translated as CASSYSRADPTDTQYF.

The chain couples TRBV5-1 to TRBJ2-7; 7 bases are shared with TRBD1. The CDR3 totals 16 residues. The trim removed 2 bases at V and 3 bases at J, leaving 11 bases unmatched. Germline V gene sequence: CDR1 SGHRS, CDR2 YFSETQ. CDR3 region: CASSFASGQLFYEQYF. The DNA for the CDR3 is TGCGCCAGCAGCTTCGCCTCGGGACAGCTTTTCTACGAGCAGTACTTC.

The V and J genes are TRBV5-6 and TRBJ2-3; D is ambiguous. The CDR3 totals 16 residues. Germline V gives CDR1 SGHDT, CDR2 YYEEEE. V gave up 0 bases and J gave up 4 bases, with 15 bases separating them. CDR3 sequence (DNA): TGTGCCAGCAGCTTGGGCGGCCCCGGATCTCCAGATACGCAGTATTTT. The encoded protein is CASSLGGPGSPDTQYF.

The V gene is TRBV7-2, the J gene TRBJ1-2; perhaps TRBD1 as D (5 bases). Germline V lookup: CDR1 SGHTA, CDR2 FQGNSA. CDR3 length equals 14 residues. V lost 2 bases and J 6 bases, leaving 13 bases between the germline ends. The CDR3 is CASSLQGTAHGYTF. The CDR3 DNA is TGTGCCAGCAGCTTACAGGGAACAGCACATGGCTACACCTTC.

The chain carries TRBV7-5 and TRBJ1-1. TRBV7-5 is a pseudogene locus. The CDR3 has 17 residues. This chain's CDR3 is CARSLVSGSRLNTEAFF. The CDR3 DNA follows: TGTGCCAGAAGCTTAGTCTCCGGGTCACGCCTGAACACTGAAGCTTTCTTT.

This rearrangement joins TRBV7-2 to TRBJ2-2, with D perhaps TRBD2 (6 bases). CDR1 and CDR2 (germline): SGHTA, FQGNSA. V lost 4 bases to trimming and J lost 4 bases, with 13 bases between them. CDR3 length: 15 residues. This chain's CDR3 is CASSSQDYGTGELFF. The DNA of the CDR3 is TGTGCCAGCAGCTCCCAGGACTATGGCACCGGGGAGCTGTTTTTT.

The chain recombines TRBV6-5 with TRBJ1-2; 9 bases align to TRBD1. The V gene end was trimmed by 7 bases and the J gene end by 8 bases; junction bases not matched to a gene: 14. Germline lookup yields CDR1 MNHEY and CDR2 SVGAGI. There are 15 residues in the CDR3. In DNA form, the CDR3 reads TGTGCCAGCAAAACCTCCCGGGACAGGGCATTGGGCTACACCTTC. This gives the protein CASKTSRDRALGYTF.

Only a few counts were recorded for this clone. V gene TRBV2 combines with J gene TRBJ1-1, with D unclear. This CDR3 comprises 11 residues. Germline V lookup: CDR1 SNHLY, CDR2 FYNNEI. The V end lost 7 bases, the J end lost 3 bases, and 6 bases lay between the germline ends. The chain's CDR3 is CASMAYTEAFF. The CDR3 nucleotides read TGTGCCAGCATGGCCTACACTGAAGCTTTCTTT.

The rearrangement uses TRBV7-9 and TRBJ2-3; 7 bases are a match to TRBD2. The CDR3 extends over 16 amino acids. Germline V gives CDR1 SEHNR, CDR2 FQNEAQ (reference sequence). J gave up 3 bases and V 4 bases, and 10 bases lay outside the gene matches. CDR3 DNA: TGTGCCAGCAGCTCGCAGACTAGCCTGGGGACAGATACGCAGTATTTT. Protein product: CASSSQTSLGTDTQYF.

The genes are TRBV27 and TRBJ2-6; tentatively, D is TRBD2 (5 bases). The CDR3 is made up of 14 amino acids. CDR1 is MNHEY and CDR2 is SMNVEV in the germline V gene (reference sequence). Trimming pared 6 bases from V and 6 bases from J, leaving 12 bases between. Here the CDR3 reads CASSGGPSANVLTF. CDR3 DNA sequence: TGTGCCAGCAGCGGAGGTCCCTCGGCCAACGTCCTGACTTTC.

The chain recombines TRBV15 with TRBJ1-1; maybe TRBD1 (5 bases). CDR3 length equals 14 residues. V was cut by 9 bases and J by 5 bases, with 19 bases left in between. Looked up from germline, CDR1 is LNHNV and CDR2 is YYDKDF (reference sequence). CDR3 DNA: TGTGCCACTGGTACTACAAGGGGTGAAACTGAAGCTTTCTTT. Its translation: CATGTTRGETEAFF.

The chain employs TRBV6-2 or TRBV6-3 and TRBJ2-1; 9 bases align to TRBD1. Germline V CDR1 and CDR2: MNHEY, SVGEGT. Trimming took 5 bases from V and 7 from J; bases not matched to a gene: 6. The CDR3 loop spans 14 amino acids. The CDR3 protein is CASSRTGVVNEQFF. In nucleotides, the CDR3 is TGTGCCAGCAGTCGGACAGGGGTTGTGAATGAGCAGTTCTTC.

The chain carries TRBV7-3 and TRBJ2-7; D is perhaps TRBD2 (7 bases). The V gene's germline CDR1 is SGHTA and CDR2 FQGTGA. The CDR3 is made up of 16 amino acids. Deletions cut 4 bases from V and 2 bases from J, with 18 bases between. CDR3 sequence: CASSYGGGALTYEQYF. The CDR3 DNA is TGTGCCAGCAGCTACGGAGGGGGGGCGTTGACCTACGAGCAGTACTTC.

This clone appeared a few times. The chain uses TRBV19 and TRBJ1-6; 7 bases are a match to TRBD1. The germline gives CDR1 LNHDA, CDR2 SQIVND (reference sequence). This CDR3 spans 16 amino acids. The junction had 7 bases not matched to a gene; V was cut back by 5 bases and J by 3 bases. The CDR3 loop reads CASSPMTGIYNSPLHF. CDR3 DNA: TGTGCCAGTAGTCCAATGACAGGGATCTATAATTCACCCCTCCACTTT.

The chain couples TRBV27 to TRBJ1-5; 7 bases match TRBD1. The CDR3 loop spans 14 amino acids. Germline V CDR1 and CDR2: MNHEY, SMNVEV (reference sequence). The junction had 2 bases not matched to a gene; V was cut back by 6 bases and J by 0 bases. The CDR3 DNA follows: TGTGCCAGCAGCAGGGGGGATAGCAATCAGCCCCAGCATTTT. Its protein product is CASSRGDSNQPQHF.

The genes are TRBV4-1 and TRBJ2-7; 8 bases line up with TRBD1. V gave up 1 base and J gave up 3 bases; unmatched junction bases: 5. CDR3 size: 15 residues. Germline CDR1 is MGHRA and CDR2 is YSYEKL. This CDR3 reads CASSQVATGDYEQYF. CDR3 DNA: TGCGCCAGCAGCCAAGTGGCGACAGGGGACTACGAGCAGTACTTC.

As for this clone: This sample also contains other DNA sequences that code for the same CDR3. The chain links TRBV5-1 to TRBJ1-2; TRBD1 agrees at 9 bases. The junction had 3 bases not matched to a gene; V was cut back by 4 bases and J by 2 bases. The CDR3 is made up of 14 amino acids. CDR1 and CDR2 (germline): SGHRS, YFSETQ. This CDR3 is CASSPGQGNYGYTF. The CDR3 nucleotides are TGCGCCAGCAGCCCGGGACAGGGAAACTATGGCTACACCTTC.

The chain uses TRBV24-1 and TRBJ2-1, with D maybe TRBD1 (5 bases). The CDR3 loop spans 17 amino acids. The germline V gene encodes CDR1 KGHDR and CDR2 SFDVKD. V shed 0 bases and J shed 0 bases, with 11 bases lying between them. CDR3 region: CATSDLPPGPSYNEQFF. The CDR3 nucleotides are TGTGCCACCAGTGATTTGCCCCCAGGGCCCTCCTACAATGAGCAGTTCTTC.